The 17 T cell receptor beta chains reported below all come from one sample, sequenced in a study of cytomegalovirus exposure and HLA in healthy donors. PCR amplification relied on 60 Vbeta primers (plus 13 Jbeta primers). Libraries were prepared by immunoSEQ multiplex PCR; TCRdb keeps only in-frame clonotypes and omits some of them. Of roughly 220,000 clones in the sample, 65% to 80% were seen once. Source material: PBMCs. The receptors derive from a man in his fifties in good health and CMV-seronegative.

The chain employs TRBV11-2 and TRBJ1-3; no clear D gene. This CDR3 spans 15 amino acids. Trimming cost V 3 bases and J 0 bases, with 9 bases left between them. Germline V gene data show CDR1 as SGHAT and CDR2 as FQNNGV. The DNA of the CDR3 is TGTGCCAGCAGCTTGAGCCACCTCTCTGGAAACACCATATATTTT. Protein sequence: CASSLSHLSGNTIYF.

The DNA of the CDR3 is TGTGCCAGCAGCTACGGGACTAGCGGGACCCAATACAATGAGCAGTTCTTC. Its translation: CASSYGTSGTQYNEQFF. This chain links TRBV5-5 with TRBJ2-1; TRBD2 matches at 13 bases. Trimming removed 3 bases from V and 4 bases from J; junction bases left unmatched: 7. Germline CDR1 reads SGHKS; CDR2 reads YYEKEE (reference sequence). This CDR3 is built from 17 residues.

The chain uses TRBV6-6 and TRBJ2-7, with 9 positions matching TRBD1. After removal of 6 bases from V and 2 bases from J, the junction contained 8 bases not matched to a gene. Germline loops: CDR1 MNHNY, CDR2 SVGAGI (reference sequence). The CDR3 runs to 15 residues. The CDR3 sequence: CASRNGRDRAYEQYF. For the CDR3, the DNA is TGTGCCAGCAGAAACGGTCGGGACAGGGCCTACGAGCAGTACTTC.

This rearrangement joins TRBV5-6 to TRBJ2-3, with 9 bases matching TRBD1. Trimming took 4 bases from V and 2 from J; bases not matched to a gene: 5. This CDR3 is 15 amino acids long. Germline CDR1 SGHDT, CDR2 YYEEEE. The DNA for the CDR3 is TGTGCCAGCAGCCACAGACAGGGGGTCACAGATACGCAGTATTTT. Translating gives CASSHRQGVTDTQYF.

The chain is built from TRBV9 and TRBJ2-7; D might be TRBD1 (5 bases). The CDR3 has 15 amino acids. The germline V gene encodes CDR1 SGDLS and CDR2 YYNGEE. Trimming removed 3 bases at V and 3 bases at J, with 16 bases between. The CDR3 coding sequence is TGTGCCAGCAGCGCAGCTGGGCAGGGTAACTACGAGCAGTACTTC. This sequence encodes CASSAAGQGNYEQYF.

A word on this clone: The germline gene is not matched at one end of the junction; a read error may be the cause. The rearrangement joins TRBV6-5 to TRBJ1-2, with D possibly TRBD1 on 6 matching bases. The CDR3 consists of 15 residues. Germline CDR1 and CDR2: MNHEY and SVGAGI. The CDR3 sequence: CASRLTVGQLYGCTF. CDR3 nucleotides: TGTGCCAGCAGACTAACCGTCGGACAGCTCTATGGCTGCACCTTC.

The CDR3 here is CASSLDRTGGTDTQYF. The CDR3 nucleotides are TGCGCCAGCAGCCTTGATAGGACAGGGGGCACAGATACGCAGTATTTT. The V call is TRBV4-1, the J call TRBJ2-3; 9 nucleotides match TRBD1. J lost 1 base, V lost 4 bases, and 6 bases had no gene match. The germline V gene encodes CDR1 MGHRA and CDR2 YSYEKL. The CDR3 loop spans 16 amino acids.

The DNA of the CDR3 is TGTGCCAGCTCGGGGCTAGCGATGAACACCGGGGAGCTGTTTTTT. Protein product: CASSGLAMNTGELFF. This chain joins TRBV18 and TRBJ2-2; TRBD2 is a possible D gene (6 bases). The CDR3 is 15 residues long. V lost 6 bases and J lost 1, with 12 bases in between. CDR1 and CDR2 (germline): KGHSH, LQKENI. The full variable domain, its missing parts supplied by reference TRBV18 and TRBJ2-2, is NAGVMQNPRHLVRRRGQEARLRCSPMKGHSHVYWYRQLPEEGLKFMVYLQKENIIDESGMPKERFSAEFPKEGPSILRIQQVVRGDSAAYFCASSGLAMNTGELFFGEGSRLTVL.

The chain has TRBV7-2 and TRBJ2-3, with D tentatively TRBD1 (6 bases). V gave up 5 bases and J gave up 8 bases, with 17 bases separating them. The CDR3 length is 14 residues. The V gene's germline CDR1 is SGHTA and CDR2 FQGNSA. CDR3 in amino acids: CASSRPGEVGTQYF. The CDR3 region has the DNA TGTGCCAGCAGCCGCCCAGGGGAAGTAGGTACGCAGTATTTT.

The chain combines TRBV5-5 with TRBJ1-3, with 12 bases that match TRBD1. CDR1 is SGHKS, CDR2 YYEKEE, per germline (reference sequence). V was clipped by 1 base and J by 2 bases; unmatched bases: 4. The CDR3 runs 17 residues. Written as DNA, the CDR3 is TGTGCCAGCAGCTTGAGGGGACAGGGGGCCACTGGAAACACCATATATTTT. It is translated as CASSLRGQGATGNTIYF.

This chain uses TRBV4-1 with TRBJ2-2; 8 nucleotides match TRBD1. The CDR3 has 17 amino acids. V was clipped by 0 bases and J by 3 bases; unmatched bases: 6. In germline, CDR1 is MGHRA, CDR2 YSYEKL. The CDR3 coding sequence is TGCGCCAGCAGCCAAGATCGAGAGACAGGGGACACCGGGGAGCTGTTTTTT. It is translated as CASSQDRETGDTGELFF.

This clone has just one count. The rearrangement links TRBV7-2 to TRBJ2-1; 8 bases fit TRBD2. The CDR3 contains 16 residues. The germline V gene has CDR1 SGHTA and CDR2 FQGNSA. V shed 4 bases, J shed 2 bases, and the junction held 7 bases outside the gene matches. DNA for the CDR3: TGTGCCAGCAGCTCGCTAGCGGGCCTTACCTACAATGAGCAGTTCTTC. Residues: CASSSLAGLTYNEQFF.

This chain connects TRBV6-5 to TRBJ2-7; 10 bases map to TRBD2. The V segment lost 6 bases and the J segment 0 bases; nucleotides outside the gene matches: 5. This CDR3 has 15 amino acids. Per germline, CDR1 MNHEY and CDR2 SVGAGI. The CDR3 DNA reads as TGTGCCAGCAGCCCGGGACTAGCGAGCTCCTACGAGCAGTACTTC. Protein product: CASSPGLASSYEQYF.

This rearrangement joins TRBV5-4 to TRBJ2-7; 9 nucleotides agree with TRBD2. CDR1 SGHNT and CDR2 YYREEE come from the germline V gene (reference sequence). The V gene end was trimmed by 4 bases and the J gene end by 0 bases; junction bases not matched to a gene: 2. CDR3 length: 14 residues. The chain's CDR3 is CASSRSGSSYEQYF. CDR3 DNA: TGTGCCAGCAGCCGTAGCGGGAGCTCCTACGAGCAGTACTTC.

The chain is built from TRBV18 and TRBJ2-1, with no clear D. Trimming pared 6 bases from V and 9 bases from J, leaving 9 bases between. The CDR3 is 11 residues long. CDR1 KGHSH and CDR2 LQKENI come from the germline V gene. For the CDR3, the DNA is TGTGCCAGCTCCGATCAGGCTGAGCAGTTCTTC. Translating gives CASSDQAEQFF.

There are a few counts of this clone. The chain is built from TRBV6-5 and TRBJ1-4, with unresolved D. Germline assignment: CDR1 MNHEY and CDR2 SVGAGI. V was cut by 5 bases and J by 0 bases, with 10 bases left in between. The CDR3 is 15 amino acids. The CDR3 region has the DNA TGTGCCAGCAGTGGTTTCGGAGCAACTAATGAAAAACTGTTTTTT. Translation gives CASSGFGATNEKLFF.

The rearrangement joins TRBV19 to TRBJ2-5; 12 bases fit TRBD1. CDR1 and CDR2 (germline): LNHDA, SQIVND (reference sequence). V gave up 5 bases and J gave up 6 bases; unmatched junction bases: 10. The CDR3 is 16 residues long. The CDR3 nucleotides read TGTGCCAGTAGTGTCCCCGGGACAGGGGGCGGAAAGACCCAGTACTTC. Its protein is CASSVPGTGGGKTQYF. Complete variable domain (other parts from reference TRBV19 and TRBJ2-5): DGGITQSPKYLFRKEGQNVTLSCEQNLNHDAMYWYRQDPGQGLRLIYYSQIVNDFQKGDIAEGYSVSREKKESFPLTVTSAQKNPTAFYLCASSVPGTGGGKTQYFGPGTRLLVL.